Below are 14 T cell receptor beta chains sequenced from a single sample in a study of Graves' ophthalmopathy and Graves' hyperthyroidism. CDR3 regions of TCR beta were amplified from RNA transcripts. The first-round RT-PCR employed HTBI primers together with the Qiagen OneStep RT-PCR kit. A multiplex PCR was then performed as the second round. TCRdb itself ran the multiplex PCR reads through MiXCR, one entry per CDR3 protein. The sample has around 40,000 distinct CDR3 sequences; about 51% are singletons. The sequenced sample was peripheral blood. Source of these receptors: an adult man with Graves' ophthalmopathy.

Many counts were recorded for this clonotype. The J gene is TRBJ1-5, the V gene TRBV4-1, with TRBD1 matching over 10 bases. The V gene's germline CDR1 is MGHRA and CDR2 YSYEKL. The CDR3 length is 14 residues. Trimming at V came to 8 bases and at J to 2 bases, leaving 3 bases not matched to a gene. CDR3 in amino acids: CASGTGEGNQPQHF. The DNA for the CDR3 is TGCGCCAGCGGGACAGGGGAGGGCAATCAGCCCCAGCATTTT.

This clonotype occurred many times. The chain recombines TRBV6-4 with TRBJ2-1, with D perhaps assigned TRBD1 or TRBD2 (7 bases each). V lost 5 bases to trimming and J lost 5 bases, with 22 bases between them. The CDR3 is made up of 17 amino acids. Germline CDR1 is MRHNA and CDR2 is SNTAGT. The CDR3 DNA reads TGTGCCAGCAGTCCCCAGGGGGGGCACATACTTAACAATGAGCAGTTCTTC. It is translated as CASSPQGGHILNNEQFF.

In its sample, this clonotype was seen many times. The CDR3 sequence: CASSEAETGGTEAFF. The CDR3 coding sequence is TGTGCCAGCAGTGAAGCGGAGACAGGGGGCACTGAAGCTTTCTTT. The V and J genes are TRBV6-1 and TRBJ1-1, with 9 bases fitting TRBD1. The germline V gene has CDR1 MNHNS and CDR2 SASEGT. This CDR3 is built from 15 residues. Trimming at V came to 0 bases and at J to 4 bases, leaving 3 bases not matched to a gene.

Only a few counts were recorded for this clonotype. The chain has TRBV20-1 and TRBJ2-7, with 9 bases matching TRBD1. Germline V gene lookup returns CDR1 DFQATT and CDR2 SNEGSKA (reference sequence). This CDR3 comprises 13 residues. Trimming took 5 bases from V and 4 from J; bases not matched to a gene: 6. The CDR3 is CSASGTGFYEQYF. The CDR3 DNA reads as TGCAGTGCTTCCGGGACAGGGTTTTACGAGCAGTACTTC.

The chain links TRBV30 to TRBJ1-4; TRBD1 matches 8 bases. V lost 3 bases, J lost 6 bases, and 3 bases stayed unmatched. This CDR3 has 13 amino acids. Germline loops: CDR1 GTSNPN, CDR2 SVGIG (reference sequence). CDR3 in DNA: TGTGCCTGGAGGACAGGGGCTGATGAAAAACTGTTTTTT. Encoded protein: CAWRTGADEKLFF.

This chain uses TRBV7-9 with TRBJ2-1; D remains unclear. Germline V gives CDR1 SEHNR, CDR2 FQNEAQ (reference sequence). The V gene lost 5 bases and the J gene lost 2 bases, with 10 bases spanning the gap. This CDR3 spans 14 amino acids. As DNA, the CDR3 is TGTGCCAGCAGCGGGGTGGGAACCTACAATGAGCAGTTCTTC. Protein: CASSGVGTYNEQFF.

This clonotype showed up many times. The chain uses TRBV7-2 and TRBJ2-2; 7 positions agree with TRBD1. This CDR3 is 15 amino acids long. Unmatched junction bases numbered 4, after V lost 5 bases and J lost 1 base. Germline CDR1 is SGHTA and CDR2 is FQGNSA. The CDR3 nucleotides read TGTGCCAGCAGCACCCGGACAGGGAACACCGGGGAGCTGTTTTTT. Translation: CASSTRTGNTGELFF.

The V gene is TRBV7-8, the J gene TRBJ2-6; 8 bases map to TRBD2. This CDR3 spans 18 amino acids. Germline-derived CDR1 and CDR2 are SGHVS and FQNEAQ. V shed 1 base, J shed 1 base, and the junction held 6 bases outside the gene matches. CDR3 amino acids: CASSLVSGGGSGANVLTF. CDR3 bases: TGTGCCAGCAGCTTAGTATCGGGAGGGGGTTCTGGGGCCAACGTCCTGACTTTC.

The J gene is TRBJ2-7, the V gene TRBV5-8; TRBD1 aligns across 10 bases. CDR3 length: 14 residues. Germline V gene data show CDR1 as SGHTS and CDR2 as YDEGEE. V shed 0 bases, J shed 5 bases, and the junction held 2 bases outside the gene matches. The CDR3 region is CASSLGQGANEQYF. The CDR3 bases are TGTGCCAGCAGCTTGGGACAGGGGGCCAACGAGCAGTACTTC. Full variable domain (rest looked up from reference TRBV5-8 and TRBJ2-7): EAGVTQSPTHLIKTRGQQATLRCSPISGHTSVYWYQQALGLGLQFLLWYDEGEERNRGNFPPRFSGRQFPNYSSELNVNALELEDSALYLCASSLGQGANEQYFGPGTRLTVT.

The V gene is TRBV5-1, the J gene TRBJ2-7, with D maybe TRBD2 (5 bases). The ends were cut back, 0 bases at V and 0 bases at J, with 10 bases in the middle. The CDR3 totals 15 residues. Germline V gene data show CDR1 as SGHRS and CDR2 as YFSETQ. CDR3 sequence (DNA): TGCGCCAGCAGCTTGGGGCCGGGGATCTCCTACGAGCAGTACTTC. This encodes CASSLGPGISYEQYF.

A single count supports this clonotype. Here the CDR3 omits its conserved ending phenylalanine or tryptophan, so a read error is the likely source. The chain employs TRBV6-5 and TRBJ2-1; D may be TRBD1 (6 bases). CDR3 length: 14 residues. Trimming shortened V by 5 bases and J by 11 bases, and 19 bases separated the two germline ends. Germline V gene data show CDR1 as MNHEY and CDR2 as SVGAGI. In DNA, the CDR3 is TGTGCCAGCAGTCCAGGGGTGGGGGAGAATAAGCAGTTCCTC. It codes for CASSPGVGENKQFL.

Turning to this clonotype: Since no conserved phenylalanine or tryptophan closes the CDR3, a read error is the likely cause. The rearrangement links TRBV20-1 to TRBJ2-5; the match to TRBD1 covers 12 bases. The ends lost 5 bases at V and 6 bases at J; junction bases unmatched: 10. The germline gives CDR1 DFQATT, CDR2 SNEGSKA (reference sequence). The CDR3 has 15 amino acids. This CDR3 reads CSAANRDRGQKTQYC. The CDR3, as DNA: TGCAGTGCTGCAAACCGGGACAGGGGGCAGAAGACCCAGTACTGC.

The chain carries TRBV7-9 and TRBJ1-6; no clear D. V lost 5 bases to trimming and J lost 0 bases, with 8 bases between them. This CDR3 spans 15 amino acids. CDR1 and CDR2 from the germline V gene are SEHNR and FQNEAQ (reference sequence). CDR3 coding DNA: TGTGCCAGCAGCCGCGGGAGCTCCTATAATTCACCCCTCCACTTT. It yields the protein CASSRGSSYNSPLHF.

The chain uses TRBV18 and TRBJ2-1, with D unclear. The CDR3 spans 13 residues. Germline V CDR1 and CDR2: KGHSH, LQKENI. V lost 2 bases and J lost 6, with 8 bases in between. CDR3 protein: CASSPNSGNEQFF. DNA of the CDR3: TGTGCCAGCTCACCAAATAGTGGCAATGAGCAGTTCTTC. Full variable domain (remainder filled in from reference TRBV18 and TRBJ2-1): NAGVMQNPRHLVRRRGQEARLRCSPMKGHSHVYWYRQLPEEGLKFMVYLQKENIIDESGMPKERFSAEFPKEGPSILRIQQVVRGDSAAYFCASSPNSGNEQFFGPGTRLTVL.